The rows below give T cell receptor beta chains drawn from one sample of a study of read filtering for tumor transcriptome and immune sequencing. One entry per CDR3 protein, called by TCRdb with MiXCR from the reads. Of fewer than 75,000 distinct CDR3 sequences listed, 20% to 25% were seen once; the top ten hold roughly a sixth. The sequenced sample was a population of CD138-negative cells sorted from bone marrow. The source of these receptors is a donor over 35 with multiple myeloma. CDR3s leave out the opening cysteine and the closing phenylalanine or tryptophan.

CDR3 protein | J gene | V gene
ASSSNREVNYGYT | TRBJ1-2 | TRBV28
SAKDGENTGELF | TRBJ2-2 | TRBV20-1
ASSLSSTDTQY | TRBJ2-3 | TRBV12-3/TRBV12-4
ASSPGQGAEAF | TRBJ1-1 | TRBV7-3
SARDLRDPNYGYT | TRBJ1-2 | TRBV20-1
ASRSITIEGTSGRVLQETQY | TRBJ2-5 | TRBV12-2
SASTSGGAIEQF | TRBJ2-1 | TRBV20-1
AISEGATSNQPQH | TRBJ1-5 | TRBV10-3
SVGPAGGRQDTQY | TRBJ2-3 | TRBV29-1
ASSQETSGSSYNEQF | TRBJ2-1 | TRBV4-1
ASSQSPPGYRTYEQY | TRBJ2-7 | TRBV23-1
ASSQGLASQETQY | TRBJ2-5 | TRBV3-1
ASSDRVSYNEQF | TRBJ2-1 | TRBV28
ASSYRAGGNTEAF | TRBJ1-1 | TRBV6-5
ASSPRVESYEQY | TRBJ2-7 | TRBV19
ASSFRDTLYEAF | TRBJ1-1 | TRBV2
SASGGTIGYNNEQF | TRBJ2-1 | TRBV20-1
ASKSGDNEKLF | TRBJ1-4 | TRBV27
SARDLGNTGELF | TRBJ2-2 | TRBV20-1
ASFNHVGEAGELF | TRBJ2-2 | TRBV5-1
ASSSLGYQPQH | TRBJ1-5 | TRBV7-2
ASSPRQFANVLT | TRBJ2-6 | TRBV27
SVPGQGYEQY | TRBJ2-7 | TRBV29-1
ASSRQGDVYTDTQY | TRBJ2-3 | TRBV3-1
ASVTSDTGELF | TRBJ2-2 | TRBV19
RGAGRLIQY | TRBJ2-4 | TRBV29-1
ASSPRQGAVSSPLH | TRBJ1-6 | TRBV28
ASSKGWPDTEAF | TRBJ1-1 | TRBV21-1
ASSFQESTDTQY | TRBJ2-3 | TRBV5-5
ASSYSARVGAYEQY | TRBJ2-7 | TRBV6-2/TRBV6-3
ASSGAGVNAGELF | TRBJ2-2 | TRBV9
SATTGPFSGEQY | TRBJ2-7 | TRBV20-1
ASSAGQLNTEAF | TRBJ1-1 | TRBV2
ASNDRGFRETQY | TRBJ2-5 | TRBV2
ASSPHRQGGTYGYT | TRBJ1-2 | TRBV7-9
ASRKEDSSKETQY | TRBJ2-5 | TRBV28
STPGQPNTGELF | TRBJ2-2 | TRBV29-1
ASSGSLSSNQPQH | TRBJ1-5 | TRBV7-9
ASSSNPGGPLYNEQF | TRBJ2-1 | TRBV9
ASSLNTPPQETQY | TRBJ2-5 | TRBV5-1
ASSLGGDNEQF | TRBJ2-1 | TRBV11-3
ASSLGTGYDQPQH | TRBJ1-5 | TRBV6-5
ASSYVTGGFGYGYT | TRBJ1-2 | TRBV6-6
ASSAGDEKLF | TRBJ1-4 | TRBV6-6
ASRYRGRDGSPNSTDTQY | TRBJ2-3 | TRBV23-1
ASSHHRTGGDTQY | TRBJ2-3 | TRBV3-1
ASSPGLSGEQY | TRBJ2-7 | TRBV5-1
ASSQRGREDTQY | TRBJ2-3 | TRBV4-1
ATSDSSRALDGNEQF | TRBJ2-1 | TRBV24-1